Shown below are 28 T cell receptor beta chains from a single sample sequenced in a study of T cell repertoires in cytomegalovirus infection. In TCRdb, the reads were re-called with MiXCR into one record per CDR3 protein. The profile shows approximately 910,000 distinct CDR3 sequences, around 30% of them singletons. These receptors have no known antigen. The sample was cultured CD8+ T cells from PBMCs, taken from culture after CMV antigen stimulation. The receptor source for this set is a human donor in good health (CMV status not recorded). Some clones in this sample may be carry-over from other donors' samples.

The CDR3 DNA reads TGTGCCAGCAGTGGAGGGGGTAGCGGGGAGCTGTTTTTT. This encodes CASSGGGSGELFF. V is TRBV7-3 and J is TRBJ2-2, with D possibly called TRBD1 or TRBD2 (6 bases each). The CDR3 totals 13 residues. Germline V gene data show CDR1 as SGHTA and CDR2 as FQGTGA. The V end lost 6 bases, the J end lost 7 bases, and 12 bases lay between the germline ends.

This chain uses TRBV6-5 with TRBJ1-2; possibly TRBD1 for D (6 bases). Trimming took off 4 bases at V and 2 bases at J, with 23 bases between the two ends. The germline CDR1 and CDR2 sequences are MNHEY and SVGAGI. The CDR3 covers 18 residues. The CDR3 region is CASSSHREGGVTNYGYTF. In DNA form, the CDR3 reads TGTGCCAGCAGTTCCCACAGGGAAGGCGGGGTGACCAACTATGGCTACACCTTC.

This clonotype showed up just a few times. The V and J genes are TRBV7-9 and TRBJ2-7; D possibly corresponds to TRBD1 (5 bases). The CDR3 is 12 residues long. V lost 5 bases and J 4 bases, leaving 9 bases between the germline ends. CDR1 SEHNR and CDR2 FQNEAQ come from the germline V gene (reference sequence). CDR3 DNA: TGTGCCAGCAGCGTGGACAATTACGAGCAGTACGTC. Amino acids: CASSVDNYEQYV.

V and J are TRBV6-1 and TRBJ2-4; TRBD1 matches 8 bases. Germline-derived CDR1 and CDR2 are MNHNS and SASEGT. The trim removed 1 base at V and 8 bases at J, leaving 10 bases unmatched. The CDR3 consists of 16 residues. The CDR3 nucleotides are TGTGCCAGCAGTGAAGGCAGGGGGCGAGGTATGGACATTCAGTACTTC. Translation: CASSEGRGRGMDIQYF.

The gene calls are TRBV5-6 and TRBJ1-3, with D possibly being TRBD1 (6 bases). Germline lookup yields CDR1 SGHDT and CDR2 YYEEEE. This CDR3 comprises 14 residues. V lost 3 bases to trimming and J lost 1 base, with 8 bases between them. CDR3 DNA sequence: TGTGCCAGCAGCTGGACAGAGTCTGGAAACACCATATATTTT. Translating it yields CASSWTESGNTIYF.

V and J are TRBV12-3 or TRBV12-4 and TRBJ2-4, with no clear D. The CDR3 has 14 residues. V was trimmed by 6 bases and J by 1 base, leaving 10 bases between them. CDR3 in amino acids: CASSPPMAKNIQYF. The CDR3 DNA reads as TGTGCCAGCAGCCCCCCAATGGCCAAAAACATTCAGTACTTC.

The chain employs TRBV2 and TRBJ2-7; maybe TRBD1 (6 bases). Trimming shortened V by 3 bases and J by 5 bases, and 11 bases separated the two germline ends. Germline V CDR1 and CDR2: SNHLY, FYNNEI. The CDR3 is 13 residues long. This CDR3 is CASSDARGHEQYF. CDR3 in DNA: TGTGCCAGCAGTGATGCCAGGGGTCACGAGCAGTACTTC.

This clonotype showed up many times. The chain couples TRBV27 to TRBJ1-5, with D perhaps TRBD1 (5 bases). Germline values: CDR1 MNHEY, CDR2 SMNVEV (reference sequence). The germline V and J ends were trimmed by 2 bases and 4 bases, with 9 bases remaining between them. The CDR3 extends over 14 amino acids. The CDR3 nucleotides are TGTGCCAGCAGTTTAGGGGGATGGAATCAGCCCCAGCATTTT. It translates to CASSLGGWNQPQHF.

The chain is built from TRBV7-8 and TRBJ1-1; possibly TRBD1 for D (6 bases). The CDR3 has 14 amino acids. Germline CDR1 and CDR2: SGHVS and FQNEAQ. Trimming stripped 6 bases from V and 0 bases from J, with 11 bases between. In DNA, the CDR3 is TGTGCCAGCAGACCACAGGGCTTGAACACTGAAGCTTTCTTT. It encodes CASRPQGLNTEAFF.

This clonotype has more than one count but fewer than ten. V gene TRBV7-2 combines with J gene TRBJ1-2; perhaps TRBD1 as D (6 bases). Deletions cut 4 bases from V and 4 bases from J, with 16 bases between. The CDR3 covers 15 residues. Germline CDR1 is SGHTA and CDR2 is FQGNSA. CDR3 loop: CASSSIPDSSYGYTF. The DNA for the CDR3 is TGTGCCAGCAGCTCCATCCCGGACAGTTCCTATGGCTACACCTTC.

This clonotype has more than one count but fewer than ten. CDR3 DNA sequence: TGTGCCAGCAGCTCGACTACTTGGGATACAACTAATGAAAAACTGTTTTTT. Its translation is CASSSTTWDTTNEKLFF. The chain joins TRBV7-4 to TRBJ1-4; D is uncertain. This CDR3 is 17 amino acids long. The V gene lost 4 bases and the J gene lost 0 bases, with 15 bases spanning the gap. Germline-derived CDR1 and CDR2 are SGHVT and SQSDAQ.

This clonotype was counted between two and nine times. This chain links TRBV20-1 with TRBJ2-5; D is unclear. The CDR3 consists of 10 residues. The germline V gene encodes CDR1 DFQATT and CDR2 SNEGSKA (reference sequence). V dropped 5 bases and J dropped 4 bases, with 5 bases sitting between them. The CDR3 region is CSAPRETQYF. The CDR3, as DNA: TGCAGTGCTCCACGAGAGACCCAGTACTTC.

This chain connects TRBV6-6 to TRBJ2-5, with D hard to call. Germline CDR1 reads MNHNY; CDR2 reads SVGAGI (reference sequence). The CDR3 loop spans 15 amino acids. V shed 6 bases and J shed 5 bases, with 19 bases lying between them. The DNA for the CDR3 is TGTGCCAGCAGACCGGAGACCGCCGACGAGGAGACCCAGTACTTC. It specifies CASRPETADEETQYF.

This clonotype was seen only a few times. The CDR3 region has the DNA TGTGCCAGCAACCCGACAGGTTCCAATGAGCAGTTCTTC. Amino acid sequence: CASNPTGSNEQFF. The gene calls are TRBV6-5 and TRBJ2-1; tentatively, D is TRBD1 (6 bases). This CDR3 contains 13 residues. Trimming took 7 bases from V and 6 from J, leaving 13 bases between them. Germline V gene lookup returns CDR1 MNHEY and CDR2 SVGAGI.

This clonotype occurred once. This chain connects TRBV6-5 to TRBJ1-6; D possibly corresponds to TRBD1 (5 bases). The V and J ends lost 2 bases and 2 bases respectively, with 7 bases between them. The CDR3 has 15 amino acids. The germline V gene encodes CDR1 MNHEY and CDR2 SVGAGI. DNA of the CDR3: TGTGCCAGCAGTTACGACAGCACCTATAATTCACCCCTCCACTTT. This encodes CASSYDSTYNSPLHF.

To note about this clonotype: One end of the junction varies from germline; a read error may be responsible. The CDR3 protein is CASSLAGSRDRRVF. CDR3 sequence (DNA): TGTGCCAGCAGTTTAGCCGGATCCCGGGACAGGAGAGTCTTC. This rearrangement joins TRBV6-5 to TRBJ2-1; 8 nucleotides agree with TRBD1. Germline loops: CDR1 MNHEY, CDR2 SVGAGI. The CDR3 extends over 14 amino acids.

This clonotype was counted only a few times. The genes are TRBV28 and TRBJ2-7; 8 bases map to TRBD1. V was clipped by 5 bases and J by 2 bases; unmatched bases: 8. The CDR3 contains 15 residues. CDR1 MDHEN and CDR2 SYDVKM come from the germline V gene. The CDR3 loop reads CASSTNRGTAYEQYV. In DNA, the CDR3 is TGTGCCAGCAGTACGAACAGGGGGACTGCCTACGAGCAGTACGTC.

The gene calls are TRBV2 and TRBJ1-3; tentative D call: TRBD1 (5 bases). The CDR3 consists of 15 residues. V was pared by 6 bases and J by 2 bases, with 14 bases between. The V gene's germline CDR1 is SNHLY and CDR2 FYNNEI. The CDR3 region is CASRFLEGTGNTIYF. The CDR3 DNA is TGTGCCAGCAGATTCCTCGAGGGGACTGGAAACACCATATATTTT.

This clonotype occurred many times. This chain uses TRBV7-9 with TRBJ1-1, with 11 bases aligning to TRBD1. Looked up from germline, CDR1 is SEHNR and CDR2 is FQNEAQ (reference sequence). This CDR3 is 12 amino acids long. V shed 8 bases and J 4 bases; nucleotides not matched to a gene: 0. The CDR3 nucleotides are TGTGCCAGCGGGACAGGGGGCACTGAAGCTTTCTTT. It translates to CASGTGGTEAFF.

This chain connects TRBV6-6 to TRBJ2-1; 7 positions match TRBD1. V lost 3 bases and J lost 5; bases outside the gene matches: 7. This CDR3 has 15 residues. Germline loops: CDR1 MNHNY, CDR2 SVGAGI (reference sequence). The CDR3 DNA is TGTGCCAGCAGTTATTTGGGACAGAGCCACAATGAGCAGTTCTTC. Its protein is CASSYLGQSHNEQFF.

J is TRBJ1-2 and V is TRBV5-6, with D unclear. Trimming removed 4 bases at V and 8 bases at J, with 18 bases between. CDR1 is SGHDT, CDR2 YYEEEE, per germline. The CDR3 consists of 14 residues. The CDR3 region is CASSHGRASEGYTF. CDR3 DNA sequence: TGTGCCAGCAGCCATGGTCGGGCGTCGGAAGGCTACACCTTC.

This chain joins TRBV6-2 or TRBV6-3 and TRBJ2-5; D is possibly TRBD2 (6 bases). The CDR3 contains 13 residues. V gave up 4 bases and J gave up 7 bases, with 13 bases separating them. The germline V gene has CDR1 MNHEY and CDR2 SVGEGT. The CDR3 coding sequence is TGTGCCAGCAGTTCGGGCGGGGCTGGGACCCAGTACTTC. Translating gives CASSSGGAGTQYF.

The genes are TRBV11-3 and TRBJ2-3; 12 bases match TRBD2. CDR1 SGHNT and CDR2 YENEEA come from the germline V gene. V lost 4 bases and J lost 6; bases outside the gene matches: 5. The CDR3 runs to 15 residues. The DNA of the CDR3 is TGTGCCAGCAGCTCTTCTAGCGGGGGGGACGATACGCAGTATTTT. The encoded protein is CASSSSSGGDDTQYF.

The chain has TRBV12-5 and TRBJ2-2, with TRBD1 matching 7 bases. This CDR3 region has 18 residues. CDR1 and CDR2 (germline): LGHNT, FRNRAP. V was pared by 3 bases and J by 5 bases, with 15 bases of the junction left unmatched. In DNA form, the CDR3 reads TGTGCTAGTGGTTTCGTTCTACCGGGACAGACGATAACCGGGGAGCTGTTTTTT. Protein product: CASGFVLPGQTITGELFF.

As for this clonotype: One base away lies a much larger clone, so this may be a sequencing read error. The chain links TRBV7-8 to TRBJ2-3, with a tentative D call TRBD1 (6 bases). The CDR3 sequence is 15 residues long. Germline CDR1 is SGHVS and CDR2 is FQNEAQ. CDR3 amino acids: CVSSSNPPGADTQYF. CDR3 DNA sequence: TGTGTCAGCAGCTCTAACCCACCAGGGGCAGATACGCAGTATTTT.

This clonotype was seen more than once but under ten times. This sequence joins TRBV6-6 and TRBJ1-5; D remains unclear. Germline assignment: CDR1 MNHNY and CDR2 SVGAGI (reference sequence). The CDR3 has 15 residues. Trimming took off 5 bases at V and 4 bases at J, with 15 bases between the two ends. CDR3 coding DNA: TGTGCCAGCAGTACTTACAGCCTTGGGAATCAGCCCCAGCATTTT. Its translation is CASSTYSLGNQPQHF.

This chain uses TRBV27 with TRBJ1-1; D gene unclear. V was clipped by 7 bases and J by 8 bases, with 14 bases between them. CDR3 length: 12 amino acids. The germline CDR1 and CDR2 sequences are MNHEY and SMNVEV (reference sequence). In nucleotides, the CDR3 is TGTGCCAGCATTCTCCCGACGGGAGAAGCTTTCTTT. It specifies CASILPTGEAFF.

J is TRBJ2-7 and V is TRBV3-1; D may be TRBD1 (5 bases). The V end lost 1 base, the J end lost 3 bases, and 13 bases lay between the germline ends. Germline CDR1 reads LGHDT; CDR2 reads YNNKEL (reference sequence). The CDR3 consists of 15 residues. The CDR3 sequence is CASSQVETANYEQYF. CDR3 bases: TGTGCCAGCAGCCAAGTGGAGACAGCAAACTACGAGCAGTACTTC.